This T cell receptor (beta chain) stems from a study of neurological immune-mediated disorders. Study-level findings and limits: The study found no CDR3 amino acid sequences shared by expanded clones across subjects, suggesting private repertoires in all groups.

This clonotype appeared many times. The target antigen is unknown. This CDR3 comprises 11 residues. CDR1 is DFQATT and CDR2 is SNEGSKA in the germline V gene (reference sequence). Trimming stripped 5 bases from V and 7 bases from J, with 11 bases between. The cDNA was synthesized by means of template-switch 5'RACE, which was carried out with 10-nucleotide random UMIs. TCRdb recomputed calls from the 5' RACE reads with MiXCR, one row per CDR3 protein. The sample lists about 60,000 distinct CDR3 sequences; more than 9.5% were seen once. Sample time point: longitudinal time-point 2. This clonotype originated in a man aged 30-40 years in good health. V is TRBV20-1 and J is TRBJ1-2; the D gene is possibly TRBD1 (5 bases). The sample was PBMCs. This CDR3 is CSASPGTGYTF. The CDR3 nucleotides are TGCAGTGCTTCCCCAGGGACTGGCTACACCTTC.